Presented here are 23 T cell receptor beta chains from one specimen sequenced in a study of OX40 agonist ivuxolimab in advanced cancers. Profiled with immunoSEQ multiplex PCR; TCRdb holds only in-frame clones, not every one. The data contain fewer than 85,000 clones, 77% of them singletons. The source was CD4+ or CD8+ T cells sorted from blood, collected in a trial of the OX40 agonist ivuxolimab. The receptors come from an adult with an advanced solid tumor such as melanoma, head and neck, liver or kidney cancer.

The V gene is TRBV5-3, the J gene TRBJ2-1; possibly TRBD2 for D (6 bases). TRBV5-3 is placed among ORFs of uncertain function. The CDR3 runs 14 residues. V was pared by 3 bases and J by 6 bases, with 13 bases between. The CDR3 reads CARSWGLEPNEQFF. The CDR3 nucleotides are TGTGCCAGAAGCTGGGGACTGGAACCCAATGAGCAGTTCTTC.

This chain links TRBV5-1 with TRBJ2-1, with 8 bases lining up with TRBD1. Per the germline V gene, CDR1 is SGHRS and CDR2 is YFSETQ. The V gene end was trimmed by 0 bases and the J gene end by 7 bases; junction bases not matched to a gene: 0. The CDR3 sequence is 13 residues long. CDR3 coding DNA: TGCGCCAGCAGCTTGGACAGGGGGAATGAGCAGTTCTTC. Translated, it gives CASSLDRGNEQFF.

The chain couples TRBV15 to TRBJ1-4, with unresolved D. V was pared by 5 bases and J by 3 bases, with 7 bases between. This CDR3 spans 13 amino acids. Germline V gene lookup returns CDR1 LNHNV and CDR2 YYDKDF (reference sequence). In nucleotides, the CDR3 is TGTGCCACCAGCTACCCGGCTAATGAAAAACTGTTTTTT. It translates to CATSYPANEKLFF. The whole variable domain, filled in from reference TRBV15 and TRBJ1-4, reads DAMVIQNPRYQVTQFGKPVTLSCSQTLNHNVMYWYQQKSSQAPKLLFHYYDKDFNNEADTPDNFQSRRPNTSFCFLDIRSPGLGDTAMYLCATSYPANEKLFFGSGTQLSVL.

The chain has TRBV4-1 and TRBJ1-1, with 7 positions matching TRBD1. With V trimmed by 0 bases and J by 0 bases, 13 bases remained unmatched. Germline CDR1 and CDR2: MGHRA and YSYEKL. The CDR3 contains 19 residues. CDR3 loop: CASSQDFLEGARVNTEAFF. The CDR3 DNA follows: TGCGCCAGCAGCCAAGATTTTCTTGAGGGGGCGCGGGTGAACACTGAAGCTTTCTTT.

This clone showed up just a few times. This chain connects TRBV6-5 to TRBJ2-6; D gene ambiguous. CDR1 is MNHEY, CDR2 SVGAGI, per germline. CDR3 size: 13 residues. The V end was cut by 6 bases, the J end by 4 bases, with 7 bases between. DNA for the CDR3: TGTGCCAGCAGCCGAACCGGGGCCAACGTCCTGACTTTC. It encodes CASSRTGANVLTF.

This clone appeared a single time. This chain joins TRBV9 and TRBJ2-3, with D unclear. Trimming stripped 4 bases from V and 6 bases from J, with 12 bases between. This CDR3 region has 13 residues. Germline CDR1 reads SGDLS; CDR2 reads YYNGEE. The CDR3 reads CASSLTAPDTQYF. DNA of the CDR3: TGTGCCAGCAGCCTAACAGCTCCCGATACGCAGTATTTT.

Of note for this clone: At one of its ends the junction is not consistent with the germline gene, which may arise from a read error. This chain uses TRBV7-7 with TRBJ2-2; unclear D gene. Germline V gene data show CDR1 as SSHAT and CDR2 as FNYEAQ (reference sequence). The CDR3 loop spans 13 amino acids. CDR3 in DNA: TGTGCTAGCAGCTTAGTTAGGCCCGGGGAGCTGTTTTTT. Translation: CASSLVRPGELFF. The whole variable domain, remainder taken from reference TRBV7-7 and TRBJ2-2, is GAGVSQSPRYKVTKRGQDVTLRCDPISSHATLYWYQQALGQGPEFLTYFNYEAQPDKSGLPSDRFSAERPEGSISTLTIQRTEQRDSAMYRCASSLVRPGELFFGEGSRLTVL.

The rearrangement uses TRBV18 and TRBJ2-7, with D perhaps matching TRBD2 (5 bases). Trimming stripped 3 bases from V and 2 bases from J, with 17 bases between. Germline CDR1 and CDR2: KGHSH and LQKENI. CDR3 length equals 16 residues. Here the CDR3 DNA reads TGTGCCAGCTCACCGGGCGCGACGGCCGGGGCCTACGAGCAGTACTTC. Translated: CASSPGATAGAYEQYF. Full variable domain (rest looked up from reference TRBV18 and TRBJ2-7): NAGVMQNPRHLVRRRGQEARLRCSPMKGHSHVYWYRQLPEEGLKFMVYLQKENIIDESGMPKERFSAEFPKEGPSILRIQQVVRGDSAAYFCASSPGATAGAYEQYFGPGTRLTVT.

The CDR3 is CASSGLQGGGTGNTIYF. CDR3 coding DNA: TGCGCCAGCAGCGGGCTCCAGGGGGGAGGCACTGGAAACACCATATATTTT. The chain is built from TRBV5-1 and TRBJ1-3, with TRBD1 matching 7 bases. The V segment lost 4 bases and the J segment 2 bases; nucleotides outside the gene matches: 12. The CDR3 sequence is 17 residues long. The V gene's germline CDR1 is SGHRS and CDR2 YFSETQ.

The chain has TRBV7-9 and TRBJ2-2, with 7 bases lining up with TRBD2. Per germline, CDR1 SEHNR and CDR2 FQNEAQ (reference sequence). The CDR3 is 19 residues long. Losses at the gene ends were 5 bases for V and 1 base for J; bases not matched to a gene: 16. CDR3 region: CASSNKLGGFTENTGELFF. The CDR3 DNA is TGTGCCAGCAGCAACAAACTCGGGGGGTTTACGGAGAACACCGGGGAGCTGTTTTTT.

The rearrangement uses TRBV7-8 and TRBJ2-1, with D hard to call. The CDR3 has 15 amino acids. Germline CDR1 SGHVS, CDR2 FQNEAQ. V was clipped by 3 bases and J by 6 bases, with 15 bases between them. The CDR3 DNA sequence: TGTGCCAGCAGCTTTATCGTCTCTTGGGTCAATGAGCAGTTCTTC. Protein: CASSFIVSWVNEQFF. Full variable domain (outside the CDR3, taken from reference TRBV7-8 and TRBJ2-1): GAGVSQSPRYKVAKRGQDVALRCDPISGHVSLFWYQQALGQGPEFLTYFQNEAQLDKSGLPSDRFFAERPEGSVSTLKIQRTQQEDSAVYLCASSFIVSWVNEQFFGPGTRLTVL.

The chain links TRBV4-1 to TRBJ2-7; D is unresolved. This CDR3 is built from 14 residues. Looked up from germline, CDR1 is MGHRA and CDR2 is YSYEKL. V lost 0 bases and J 2 bases, leaving 8 bases between the germline ends. The CDR3 sequence is CASSQDRWAYEQYF. As DNA, the CDR3 is TGCGCCAGCAGCCAAGACAGGTGGGCCTACGAGCAGTACTTC.

This clone was seen a few times. The chain carries TRBV7-9 and TRBJ1-5, with a weak D call TRBD1 (5 bases). Germline values: CDR1 SEHNR, CDR2 FQNEAQ (reference sequence). V was cut by 5 bases and J by 0 bases, with 11 bases left in between. CDR3 length: 15 residues. In DNA form, the CDR3 reads TGTGCCAGCAGCGACACAGGTTATAGCAATCAGCCCCAGCATTTT. Translation gives CASSDTGYSNQPQHF. The complete variable domain, with remaining parts taken from reference TRBV7-9 and TRBJ1-5, reads DTGVSQNPRHKITKRGQNVTFRCDPISEHNRLYWYRQTLGQGPEFLTYFQNEAQLEKSRLLSDRFSAERPKGSFSTLEIQRTEQGDSAMYLCASSDTGYSNQPQHFGDGTRLSIL.

V and J are TRBV5-4 and TRBJ1-2, with unresolved D. The germline V gene encodes CDR1 SGHNT and CDR2 YYREEE (reference sequence). The V end was cut by 1 base, the J end by 8 bases, with 9 bases between. There are 12 residues in the CDR3. CDR3 loop: CASSLFWLGYTF. CDR3 sequence (DNA): TGTGCCAGCAGCTTGTTCTGGTTGGGCTACACCTTC.

This rearrangement joins TRBV5-4 to TRBJ2-5, with D unresolved. The CDR3 sequence is 15 residues long. Trimming left V 3 bases short and J 0 bases short, with 12 bases between. Germline CDR1 SGHNT, CDR2 YYREEE (reference sequence). The CDR3 loop is CASSSILGDQETQYF. For the CDR3, the DNA is TGTGCCAGCAGCTCTATTCTCGGAGACCAAGAGACCCAGTACTTC.

The chain carries TRBV6-5 and TRBJ2-3; TRBD2 might be the D (6 bases). The CDR3 has 15 amino acids. Germline-derived CDR1 and CDR2 are MNHEY and SVGAGI. Trimming left V 7 bases short and J 0 bases short, with 14 bases between. The CDR3 DNA follows: TGTGCCAGCATGCGGCGGGGATTTAGCACAGATACGCAGTATTTT. It specifies CASMRRGFSTDTQYF.

The rearrangement uses TRBV7-8 and TRBJ2-2; TRBD2 is a possible D gene (6 bases). V was clipped by 9 bases and J by 5 bases, with 13 bases between them. Per germline, CDR1 SGHVS and CDR2 FQNEAQ. The CDR3 is 13 residues long. CDR3 nucleotide sequence: TGTGCCAGGGGGGGTTCCGGGACCGGGGAGCTGTTTTTT. This translates into CARGGSGTGELFF.

The rearrangement uses TRBV4-1 and TRBJ1-3, with 10 bases that match TRBD1. The CDR3 is 18 amino acids. The J segment lost 0 bases and the V segment lost 4 bases, leaving 9 bases of the junction unmatched. The germline V gene encodes CDR1 MGHRA and CDR2 YSYEKL. CDR3 sequence reads: CASSRQTGGPSSGNTIYF. CDR3 sequence (DNA): TGCGCCAGCAGCCGGCAGACAGGGGGCCCTTCCTCTGGAAACACCATATATTTT.

The sample holds a few counts of this clone. V and J are TRBV7-8 and TRBJ1-5; D is unresolved. CDR3 length: 15 residues. The germline CDR1 and CDR2 sequences are SGHVS and FQNEAQ. Trimming removed 5 bases at V and 0 bases at J, with 11 bases between. The CDR3 loop reads CASSRQLNSNQPQHF. The CDR3 DNA reads as TGTGCCAGCAGCCGACAACTCAATAGCAATCAGCCCCAGCATTTT. Supplemented by reference TRBV7-8 and TRBJ1-5, the full variable domain reads GAGVSQSPRYKVAKRGQDVALRCDPISGHVSLFWYQQALGQGPEFLTYFQNEAQLDKSGLPSDRFFAERPEGSVSTLKIQRTQQEDSAVYLCASSRQLNSNQPQHFGDGTRLSIL.

The CDR3 DNA follows: TGTGCCAGCAGCTGGAGGGACGATGTGAATCAGCCCCAGCATTTT. Translating gives CASSWRDDVNQPQHF. This chain joins TRBV5-8 and TRBJ1-5, with D possibly matching TRBD1 (5 bases). This CDR3 spans 15 amino acids. Germline V gene lookup returns CDR1 SGHTS and CDR2 YDEGEE. V lost 3 bases, J lost 4 bases, and 14 bases lay in between.

The chain combines TRBV13 with TRBJ2-7; 9 nucleotides line up with TRBD1. CDR3 length: 16 amino acids. The germline V gene encodes CDR1 PRHDT and CDR2 FYEKMQ (reference sequence). The V and J ends lost 5 bases and 1 base, in that order; junction bases with no gene match: 9. The CDR3 coding sequence is TGTGCCAGCAGCGGTCGGGACAGGGCGGCTTCCTACGAGCAGTACTTC. It encodes CASSGRDRAASYEQYF.

This clone was observed once. The rearrangement joins TRBV30 to TRBJ1-1, with 7 bases matching TRBD1. The CDR3 is 15 amino acids. Germline CDR1 GTSNPN, CDR2 SVGIG (reference sequence). With V trimmed by 4 bases and J by 2 bases, 10 bases remained unmatched. CDR3 nucleotide sequence: TGTGCCTGGAATTGGTACGGGACAGACAACACTGAAGCTTTCTTT. Its translation: CAWNWYGTDNTEAFF.

This clone was recorded once. The chain carries TRBV18 and TRBJ1-1; D remains unclear. The CDR3 extends over 13 amino acids. Trimming stripped 5 bases from V and 2 bases from J, with 9 bases between. Germline V gives CDR1 KGHSH, CDR2 LQKENI. The CDR3 reads CASSKAENTEAFF. CDR3 nucleotide sequence: TGTGCCAGCTCAAAGGCCGAAAACACTGAAGCTTTCTTT.